This T cell receptor (beta chain) comes out of a study of T cell clones after liver transplantation. Produced via immunoSEQ multiplex PCR; TCRdb's table is partial and in-frame only. The sample includes tens of thousands of clones, 80% of them seen just once. Worth noting for this clone: Its target is unknown.

General study results and limits: The donor-reactive repertoire was only partly measurable in two subjects, lacking donor cells. Graft donor-reactive T cells possibly entered the graft instead of undergoing deletion.

V lost 6 bases and J lost 6; bases outside the gene matches: 17. This CDR3 is built from 17 residues. Germline values: CDR1 SQVTM, CDR2 ANQGSEA. The sequenced sample was CD4+ T cells from blood, obtained 12 months after liver transplant. The chain links TRBV29-1 to TRBJ2-1; 10 positions agree with TRBD1. The clonotype originates from a human patient who received a liver transplant. The graft donor may have given rise to some T cells. Written as DNA, the CDR3 is TGCAGCGTCTCGGGGTTGGGACAGGGGAGGACGGGCAATGAGCAGTTCTTC. This encodes CSVSGLGQGRTGNEQFF.